This TCR beta chain was captured in a study of long-term antiretroviral therapy in people with HIV. Study results and caveats: Dominating the repertoire at all time points were the clones that expanded before ART. HIV repertoires spanned tighter CDR3 length ranges than controls did.

Trimming cost V 0 bases and J 4 bases, with 13 bases left between them. Germline V gene data show CDR1 as LGHNA and CDR2 as YSLEER. The length of the CDR3 is 16 residues. Survey-level resolution applied to immunoSEQ assay v3.0. TCRdb's copy holds only in-frame clones and misses some; the assay was immunoSEQ multiplex PCR. The sample holds roughly 22,000 clones, around 84% seen once. On this clone itself: Antigen unknown.

The receptor was derived from a man aged 50 to 60 with HIV. The chain uses TRBV4-3 and TRBJ2-1; unclear D gene. The sample was unsorted PBMCs, taken 3 years after starting antiretroviral therapy. CDR3 sequence: CASSQDKGFRYNEQFF. CDR3 nucleotide sequence: TGCGCCAGCAGCCAAGATAAGGGATTCCGGTACAATGAGCAGTTCTTC.